Each of the 17 T cell receptor beta chains below was sequenced from the same sample in a study of cytomegalovirus exposure and HLA in healthy donors. Vbeta (60) and Jbeta (13) primers were used in the PCR. Some clones are missing from TCRdb's copy, which holds only in-frame ones; the method was immunoSEQ multiplex PCR. The sample lists approximately 160,000 clones; over 60% were seen once. The sequencing input was PBMCs. The receptors originated from a woman aged 25 to 39 in good health and CMV-seronegative.

The V call is TRBV5-1, the J call TRBJ1-1, with 9 bases lining up with TRBD1. V dropped 4 bases and J dropped 1; count of bases not matched to a gene: 2. The length of the CDR3 is 14 residues. CDR1 is SGHRS, CDR2 YFSETQ, per germline. As DNA, the CDR3 is TGCGCCAGCAGCGGGGGACAGGGGAACACTGAAGCTTTCTTT. Amino acids: CASSGGQGNTEAFF.

The chain carries TRBV9 and TRBJ2-1, with 8 bases matching TRBD2. V lost 3 bases to trimming and J lost 0 bases; unmatched junction nucleotides: 5. Germline V CDR1 and CDR2: SGDLS, YYNGEE. The CDR3 is made up of 16 amino acids. The CDR3 region is CASSAERESSYNEQFF. The CDR3 region has the DNA TGTGCCAGCAGCGCCGAGCGGGAGAGCTCCTACAATGAGCAGTTCTTC. The variable domain in full, completed from reference TRBV9 and TRBJ2-1, reads DSGVTQTPKHLITATGQRVTLRCSPRSGDLSVYWYQQSLDQGLQFLIQYYNGEERAKGNILERFSAQQFPDLHSELNLSSLELGDSALYFCASSAERESSYNEQFFGPGTRLTVL.

The sample holds a few counts of this clone. The rearrangement links TRBV9 to TRBJ2-1; 8 nucleotides match TRBD2. Germline V gene sequence: CDR1 SGDLS, CDR2 YYNGEE. This CDR3 region has 15 residues. Unmatched junction bases numbered 11, after V lost 2 bases and J lost 10 bases. CDR3 loop: CASSVGTGGPEEQFF. The CDR3 coding sequence is TGTGCCAGCAGCGTCGGGACGGGAGGGCCGGAGGAGCAGTTCTTC.

This clone was seen a few times. V gene TRBV7-9 combines with J gene TRBJ1-4; D is uncertain. V lost 1 base, J lost 0 bases, and 3 bases lay in between. Germline values: CDR1 SEHNR, CDR2 FQNEAQ (reference sequence). CDR3 size: 14 residues. The CDR3 sequence: CASSLGATNEKLFF. In DNA form, the CDR3 reads TGTGCCAGCAGCTTAGGAGCAACTAATGAAAAACTGTTTTTT.

This clone appeared a single time. V and J are TRBV19 and TRBJ2-1; D may be TRBD2 (6 bases). Trimming left V 3 bases short and J 10 bases short, with 19 bases between. The germline gives CDR1 LNHDA, CDR2 SQIVND (reference sequence). This CDR3 is 15 amino acids long. Written as DNA, the CDR3 is TGTGCCAGTAGTATTAGTGGCGGGGACCCTCAGGAGCAGTTCTTC. It specifies CASSISGGDPQEQFF.

This clone was picked up a small number of times. The V call is TRBV5-8, the J call TRBJ2-7; 9 bases align to TRBD1. Germline V gene data show CDR1 as SGHTS and CDR2 as YDEGEE. V was clipped by 1 base and J by 5 bases; unmatched bases: 10. This CDR3 is 16 amino acids long. The DNA for the CDR3 is TGTGCCAGCAGCTTGCCGAGGACAGGGGCGAGGCACGAGCAGTACTTC. As protein: CASSLPRTGARHEQYF.

Only a few counts were recorded for this clone. The chain carries TRBV19 and TRBJ2-2; TRBD1 agrees at 7 bases. The length of the CDR3 is 15 residues. The V segment lost 3 bases and the J segment 3 bases; nucleotides outside the gene matches: 4. Germline CDR1 LNHDA, CDR2 SQIVND (reference sequence). For the CDR3, the DNA is TGTGCCAGTAGTATTTGGCAGGGGGACACCGGGGAGCTGTTTTTT. Its protein is CASSIWQGDTGELFF.

The rearrangement joins TRBV5-6 to TRBJ2-5; maybe TRBD2 (5 bases). The last part of the DNA fits TRBJ2-7 better; the J call may be wrong. CDR3 length equals 15 residues. Germline CDR1 is SGHDT and CDR2 is YYEEEE. This CDR3 is CASSLGRDGDYEQYF. The CDR3, as DNA: TGTGCCAGCAGCTTGGGTCGGGATGGCGACTACGAGCAGTACTTC.

This clone was found once. V usage is TRBV2 and J usage is TRBJ2-2; tentative D call: TRBD1 (5 bases). In germline, CDR1 is SNHLY, CDR2 FYNNEI. The CDR3 contains 14 residues. V gave up 7 bases and J gave up 0 bases, with 9 bases separating them. The CDR3 spells CASIKGSNTGELFF. CDR3 coding DNA: TGTGCCAGCATCAAGGGGTCGAACACCGGGGAGCTGTTTTTT.

V usage is TRBV6-5 and J usage is TRBJ2-1; the D gene is possibly TRBD2 (6 bases). CDR3 size: 14 residues. Trimming removed 5 bases from V and 4 bases from J, with 12 bases in between. The germline V gene encodes CDR1 MNHEY and CDR2 SVGAGI. The CDR3 loop is CASSPRDSYNEQFF. Here the CDR3 DNA reads TGTGCCAGCAGTCCCCGGGACTCTTACAATGAGCAGTTCTTC.

The chain carries TRBV6-1 and TRBJ1-1, with D tentatively TRBD1 (6 bases). The germline V gene has CDR1 MNHNS and CDR2 SASEGT. Trimming shortened V by 2 bases and J by 4 bases, and 8 bases separated the two germline ends. The CDR3 consists of 13 residues. The CDR3 sequence is CASSEQGPTEAFF. Written as DNA, the CDR3 is TGTGCCAGCAGTGAACAGGGGCCCACTGAAGCTTTCTTT.

This clone was seen just once. The chain couples TRBV30 to TRBJ1-1, with D perhaps TRBD1 (6 bases). Trimming removed 2 bases at V and 4 bases at J, with 17 bases between. This CDR3 contains 15 residues. In germline, CDR1 is GTSNPN, CDR2 SVGIG (reference sequence). CDR3 loop: CAWSRPRQDATEAFF. CDR3 sequence (DNA): TGTGCCTGGAGTCGACCCCGACAGGACGCCACTGAAGCTTTCTTT.

The chain has TRBV10-3 and TRBJ1-1, with TRBD1 as a possible D gene (5 bases). CDR1 and CDR2 (germline): ENHRY, SYGVKD. V was pared by 4 bases and J by 2 bases, with 17 bases between. The CDR3 consists of 16 residues. The CDR3 DNA reads as TGTGCCATCAGTGTGGGTGGGGTGGGGGGTAACACTGAAGCTTTCTTT. Encoded protein: CAISVGGVGGNTEAFF.

The chain joins TRBV19 to TRBJ1-5; a possible D gene is TRBD1 (5 bases). CDR3 length: 16 residues. Deletions cut 8 bases from V and 6 bases from J, with 23 bases between. The germline V gene has CDR1 LNHDA and CDR2 SQIVND (reference sequence). The DNA of the CDR3 is TGTGCCAGTCTCCCCGGGACCCGGGGGACCAGTCAGCCCCAGCATTTT. Its translation: CASLPGTRGTSQPQHF.

V usage is TRBV7-9 and J usage is TRBJ2-1; the D gene is possibly TRBD1 (7 bases). V was pared by 5 bases and J by 9 bases, with 26 bases between. The CDR3 runs to 17 residues. The V gene's germline CDR1 is SEHNR and CDR2 FQNEAQ (reference sequence). CDR3: CASSPIPAGQISGEQFF. For the CDR3, the DNA is TGTGCCAGCAGCCCGATACCGGCGGGACAGATCTCTGGTGAGCAGTTCTTC.

The chain employs TRBV25-1 and TRBJ1-1; 7 bases line up with TRBD1. Looked up from germline, CDR1 is MGHDK and CDR2 is SYGVNS. The V segment lost 2 bases and the J segment 1 base; nucleotides outside the gene matches: 7. The CDR3 has 16 residues. The CDR3 nucleotides read TGTGCCAGCAGTGAAACAGGGGCCCCCCAGAACACTGAAGCTTTCTTT. As protein: CASSETGAPQNTEAFF.

This clone was recorded once. J is TRBJ2-5 and V is TRBV7-7; D gene unclear. The CDR3 loop spans 13 amino acids. CDR1 is SSHAT and CDR2 is FNYEAQ in the germline V gene (reference sequence). The V end lost 5 bases, the J end lost 0 bases, and 7 bases lay between the germline ends. CDR3 sequence: CASSRGNQETQYF. CDR3 bases: TGTGCCAGCAGCCGCGGCAACCAAGAGACCCAGTACTTC.